One sample yielded the 6 T cell receptor beta chains listed below, sequenced in a study of T cells expressing NK-cell markers. Reprocessing the 5' RACE reads, TCRdb reports a single entry for every CDR3 protein and omits DNA. Its clone listing holds a few hundred thousand distinct CDR3 sequences. The sample taken for sequencing was blood T cells: a sorted CD56 or NKG2C T cell subset, CD4+ or CD8+ T cells, or bulk PBMC T cells (not recorded which). Receptor source: a man aged 18-69 years in good health.

The rearrangement uses TRBV7-2 and TRBJ2-3; TCRdb selects TRBD1, and the lack of DNA leaves this call unchecked. Germline V gene data show CDR1 as SGHTA and CDR2 as FQGNSA. The CDR3 extends over 16 amino acids. The chain's CDR3 is CASSTIQGAGTDTQYF.

The V gene is TRBV11-3, the J gene TRBJ2-1. The CDR3 runs to 13 residues. In germline, CDR1 is SGHNT, CDR2 YENEEA. This CDR3 is CASSLGIDNEQFF.

The chain links TRBV12-3 or TRBV12-4 to TRBJ1-4. The length of the CDR3 is 13 residues. CDR3: CASSRGLPEKLFF.

The V call is TRBV2, the J call TRBJ1-5; the TCRdb call, TRBD1, lacks DNA for checking. Germline V gene lookup returns CDR1 SNHLY and CDR2 FYNNEI. This CDR3 comprises 16 residues. The CDR3 spells CASSPPGQGPYQPQHF.

V and J are TRBV27 and TRBJ1-5; TCRdb's D call, TRBD1, is unchecked because there is no DNA. Germline V gives CDR1 MNHEY, CDR2 SMNVEV (reference sequence). This CDR3 spans 15 amino acids. This chain's CDR3 is CASTPTGFFDQPQHF.

The chain links TRBV12-3 or TRBV12-4 to TRBJ2-2; absent DNA, TCRdb's TRBD1 call cannot be checked. The CDR3 has 17 amino acids. The CDR3 sequence: CASSFGIYREGIGELFF.